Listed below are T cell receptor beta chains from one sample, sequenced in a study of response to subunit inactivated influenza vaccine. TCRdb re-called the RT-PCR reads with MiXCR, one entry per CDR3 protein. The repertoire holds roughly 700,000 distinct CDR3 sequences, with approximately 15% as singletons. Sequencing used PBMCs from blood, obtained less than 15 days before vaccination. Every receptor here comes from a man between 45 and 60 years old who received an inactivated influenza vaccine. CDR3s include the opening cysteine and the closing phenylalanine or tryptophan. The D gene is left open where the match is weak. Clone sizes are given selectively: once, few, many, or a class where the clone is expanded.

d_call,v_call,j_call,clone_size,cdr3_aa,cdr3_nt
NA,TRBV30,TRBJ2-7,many,CAWSRNSYEQYF,TGTGCCTGGAGTAGGAACTCCTACGAGCAGTACTTC
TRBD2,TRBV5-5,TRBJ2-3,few,CASSRGDRDTQYF,TGTGCCAGCAGCCGGGGGGATAGAGATACGCAGTATTTT
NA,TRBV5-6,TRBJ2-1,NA,CASSLVAFEQFF,TGTGCCAGCAGCTTGGTAGCTTTTGAGCAGTTCTTC
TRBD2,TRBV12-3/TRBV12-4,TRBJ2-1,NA,CASSNFRGEGRNEQFF,TGTGCCAGCAGTAATTTTCGGGGGGAGGGTCGAAATGAGCAGTTCTTC
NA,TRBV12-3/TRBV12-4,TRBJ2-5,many,CASSFGYGETQYF,TGTGCCAGCAGTTTTGGCTATGGGGAGACCCAGTACTTC
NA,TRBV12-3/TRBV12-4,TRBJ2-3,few,CASRSSVRADTQYF,TGTGCCAGCAGATCATCTGTAAGGGCAGATACGCAGTATTTT
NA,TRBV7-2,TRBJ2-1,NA,CASSLISEQFF,TGTGCCAGCAGCTTAATATCGGAGCAGTTCTTC
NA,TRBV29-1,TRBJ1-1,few,CSVERTENTEAFF,TGCAGCGTTGAAAGGACTGAGAACACTGAAGCTTTCTTT
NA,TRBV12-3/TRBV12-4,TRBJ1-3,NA,CASSPLGTSGNTIYF,TGTGCCAGCAGCCCCCTTGGGACCTCTGGAAACACCATATATTTT
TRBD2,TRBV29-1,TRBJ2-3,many,CSVGLAAVTDTQYF,TGCAGCGTTGGACTAGCGGCGGTCACAGATACGCAGTATTTT
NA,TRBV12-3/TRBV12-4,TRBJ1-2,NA,CASTTGSRLGYTF,TGTGCCAGCACGACAGGATCGCGTCTAGGCTACACCTTC
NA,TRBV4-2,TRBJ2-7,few,CASSQVGGESVHYEQYF,TGTGCCAGCAGCCAAGTAGGAGGCGAGAGCGTCCATTACGAGCAGTACTTC
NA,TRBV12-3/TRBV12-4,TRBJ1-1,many,CASSTNDRKEAFF,TGTGCCAGCAGTACCAATGACAGGAAGGAAGCTTTCTTT
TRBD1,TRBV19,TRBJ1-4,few,CASKRTGTGTATNEKLFF,TGTGCCAGTAAACGGACCGGGACAGGGACTGCAACTAATGAAAAACTGTTTTTT
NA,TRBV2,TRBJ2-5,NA,CASSGDTQETQYF,TGTGCCAGCAGTGGGGACACTCAAGAGACCCAGTACTTC
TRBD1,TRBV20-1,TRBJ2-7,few,CSTRGQGVYEQYF,TGCAGTACCAGGGGGCAGGGCGTCTACGAGCAGTACTTC
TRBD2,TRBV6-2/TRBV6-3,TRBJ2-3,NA,CASSTPLAGVVTDTQYF,TGTGCCAGCAGTACCCCTCTAGCGGGGGTTGTCACAGATACGCAGTATTTT
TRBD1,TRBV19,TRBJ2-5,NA,CASSIDRGRETQYF,TGTGCCAGTAGCATTGACAGGGGACGGGAGACCCAGTACTTC
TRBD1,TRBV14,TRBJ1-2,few,CATVGTGDGYTF,TGTGCCACCGTGGGGACAGGGGATGGCTACACCTTC
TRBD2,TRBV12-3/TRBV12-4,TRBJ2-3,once,CASSPSGGRADTQYF,TGTGCCAGCAGTCCTAGCGGGGGGAGGGCAGATACGCAGTATTTT
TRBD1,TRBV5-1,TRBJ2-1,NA,CASTLGTGGFDEQFF,TGCGCCAGCACCCTGGGGACAGGGGGTTTCGATGAGCAGTTCTTC
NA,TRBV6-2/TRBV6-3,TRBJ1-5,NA,CASSYGSEWGQPQHF,TGTGCCAGCAGTTACGGGTCAGAATGGGGGCAGCCCCAGCATTTT
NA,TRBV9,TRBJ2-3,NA,CASSVRPVLDTQYF,TGTGCCAGCAGCGTAAGACCGGTGTTAGATACGCAGTATTTT
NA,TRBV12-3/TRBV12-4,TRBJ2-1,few,CASSLRFGGEQFF,TGTGCCAGCAGTTTAAGGTTCGGGGGTGAGCAGTTCTTC
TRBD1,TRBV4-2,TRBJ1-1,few,CASSQGDRGHTEAFF,TGTGCCAGCAGCCAGGGGGACAGGGGGCACACTGAAGCTTTCTTT
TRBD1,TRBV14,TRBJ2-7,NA,CASSSTTGQGSYEQYF,TGTGCCAGCAGCTCGACCACGGGACAGGGTTCCTACGAGCAGTACTTC
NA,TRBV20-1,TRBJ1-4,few,CSATHLRDSLEKLFF,TGCAGTGCTACTCACCTCCGGGACTCGCTTGAAAAACTGTTTTTT
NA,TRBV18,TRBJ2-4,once,CASSPPVRVGNIQYF,TGTGCCAGCTCACCACCGGTCAGGGTTGGAAACATTCAGTACTTC
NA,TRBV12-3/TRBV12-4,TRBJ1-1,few,CASRASGTEAFF,TGTGCCAGCAGGGCATCCGGTACTGAAGCTTTCTTT
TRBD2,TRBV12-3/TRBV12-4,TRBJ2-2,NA,CASSFPTSGGARTGELFF,TGTGCCAGCAGTTTTCCGACTAGCGGGGGGGCGCGCACCGGGGAGCTGTTTTTT
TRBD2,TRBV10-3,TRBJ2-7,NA,CAKARGLAGSSYEQYF,TGTGCCAAAGCCCGGGGACTAGCGGGGAGCTCCTACGAGCAGTACTTC
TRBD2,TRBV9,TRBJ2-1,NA,CASSPGLAVDEQFF,TGTGCCAGCAGCCCCGGACTAGCGGTAGATGAGCAGTTCTTC